A single sample is the source of the 31 T cell receptor beta chains below, sequenced in a study of OX40 agonist ivuxolimab in advanced cancers. The method was the immunoSEQ multiplex PCR assay. TCRdb re-hosts the immuneACCESS table, in-frame sequences only. Its copies lack some clones; in the studies checked, an unresolved V gene accounts for under half of them, and the cause for the rest is not known. This sample gives approximately 65,000 clones in total; 89% of them show up just once. In total, the top ten clones hold around 3.6% of the sample. The sequencing here drew on CD4+ or CD8+ T cells sorted from blood, taken in a trial of the OX40 agonist ivuxolimab. These receptors were collected from an adult with an advanced solid tumor such as melanoma, head and neck, liver or kidney cancer.

This chain connects TRBV19 to TRBJ2-5; a weak D match, TRBD1 (5 bases). Trimming removed 3 bases at V and 2 bases at J, with 13 bases between. The germline gives CDR1 LNHDA, CDR2 SQIVND (reference sequence). This CDR3 spans 15 amino acids. CDR3 in DNA: TGTGCCAGTAGTATGAGGCGACAGACTCAAGAGACCCAGTACTTC. The encoded protein is CASSMRRQTQETQYF.

The chain has TRBV6-1 and TRBJ2-1; no reliable D call. CDR1 and CDR2 (germline): MNHNS, SASEGT. V was shortened by 6 bases and J by 9 bases, with 9 bases between the two germline ends. CDR3 length equals 11 residues. The CDR3 is CASSVVGEQFF. DNA of the CDR3: TGTGCCAGCAGCGTAGTGGGTGAGCAGTTCTTC.

This chain links TRBV25-1 with TRBJ2-7, with TRBD2 identical over 8 bases. There are 13 residues in the CDR3. CDR1 and CDR2 from the germline V gene are MGHDK and SYGVNS. V lost 9 bases, J lost 5 bases, and 9 bases stayed unmatched. CDR3 residues: CASSGTSSHEQYF. In nucleotides, the CDR3 is TGTGCCAGTTCCGGGACTAGTAGCCACGAGCAGTACTTC.

The chain links TRBV19 to TRBJ2-6; 12 bases map to TRBD2. Trimming took 4 bases from V and 1 from J; bases not matched to a gene: 11. This CDR3 is built from 20 residues. The germline CDR1 and CDR2 sequences are LNHDA and SQIVND (reference sequence). The DNA for the CDR3 is TGTGCCAGTAGTACTGGGCTAGCGGGAGGGTTTCAGTCTGGGGCCAACGTCCTGACTTTC. This gives the protein CASSTGLAGGFQSGANVLTF.

The CDR3 sequence: CASSRIGSTDTQYF. DNA for the CDR3: TGTGCCAGCTCCCGTATCGGGAGCACAGATACGCAGTATTTT. The genes are TRBV7-3 and TRBJ2-3, with D hard to call. The CDR3 covers 14 residues. Germline V gene lookup returns CDR1 SGHTA and CDR2 FQGTGA. Trimming left V 8 bases short and J 0 bases short, with 12 bases between.

This rearrangement joins TRBV19 to TRBJ1-1, with D unresolved. The germline V and J ends were trimmed by 7 bases and 0 bases, with 12 bases remaining between them. The germline V gene has CDR1 LNHDA and CDR2 SQIVND (reference sequence). This CDR3 contains 14 residues. The CDR3 DNA reads TGTGCCAGTACCTCTTACACCATGAACACTGAAGCTTTCTTT. Its protein product is CASTSYTMNTEAFF.

The rearrangement joins TRBV5-5 to TRBJ1-5, with a possible D match to TRBD1 (5 bases). V was cut by 4 bases and J by 5 bases, with 16 bases left in between. Germline lookup yields CDR1 SGHKS and CDR2 YYEKEE (reference sequence). This CDR3 has 15 amino acids. CDR3 region: CASSNRWGLDQPQHF. The CDR3 DNA reads TGTGCCAGCAGCAACCGGTGGGGCCTCGATCAGCCCCAGCATTTT.

This sequence joins TRBV7-3 and TRBJ2-5; TRBD2 matches 15 bases. This CDR3 comprises 17 residues. CDR1 and CDR2 from the germline V gene are SGHTA and FQGTGA. J was trimmed by 5 bases and V by 5 bases; bases with no gene match: 9. The CDR3 protein is CASSPKGLAGGGETQYF. The DNA for the CDR3 is TGTGCCAGCAGCCCAAAGGGACTAGCGGGAGGTGGGGAGACCCAGTACTTC.

This rearrangement joins TRBV4-2 to TRBJ2-3, with D possibly TRBD1 on 5 matching bases. The germline V gene encodes CDR1 LGHNA and CDR2 YNFKEQ. The CDR3 runs 15 residues. Trimming removed 5 bases at V and 6 bases at J, with 18 bases between. The CDR3 sequence: CASSEPGRDADTQYF. The CDR3 DNA is TGTGCCAGCAGCGAACCGGGCAGGGATGCGGATACGCAGTATTTT.

V and J are TRBV5-1 and TRBJ2-3; possibly TRBD1 for D (5 bases). The CDR3 has 17 amino acids. V lost 0 bases, J lost 5 bases, and 19 bases lay in between. Germline CDR1 SGHRS, CDR2 YFSETQ. DNA of the CDR3: TGCGCCAGCAGCTTGGAAGGCCTTATCAGGGCTATAGATACGCAGTATTTT. Translation gives CASSLEGLIRAIDTQYF.

In this sample, this clone turned up once. The chain employs TRBV9 and TRBJ2-3; 8 nucleotides agree with TRBD2. With 0 bases clipped from V and 4 bases from J, the junction kept 7 bases outside the gene matches. Germline V gene lookup returns CDR1 SGDLS and CDR2 YYNGEE. The CDR3 is 16 amino acids. The CDR3 sequence: CASSVDIGRGSDTQYF. Here the CDR3 DNA reads TGTGCCAGCAGCGTAGATATCGGGAGGGGGTCAGATACGCAGTATTTT.

The chain has TRBV29-1 and TRBJ1-5, with D perhaps TRBD1 (6 bases). CDR1 SQVTM and CDR2 ANQGSEA come from the germline V gene. Trimming stripped 5 bases from V and 4 bases from J, with 12 bases between. The CDR3 extends over 13 amino acids. Here the CDR3 DNA reads TGCAGCGTTAGCCGGGACAAAAATCAGCCCCAGCATTTT. Translating it yields CSVSRDKNQPQHF.

The V and J genes are TRBV6-5 and TRBJ2-7; D may be TRBD1 (5 bases). V was clipped by 0 bases and J by 0 bases, with 12 bases between them. The CDR3 length is 16 residues. Germline lookup yields CDR1 MNHEY and CDR2 SVGAGI. The CDR3 DNA reads as TGTGCCAGCAGTTACTCCCGAGACAGATACTCCTACGAGCAGTACTTC. It codes for CASSYSRDRYSYEQYF.

Only one count was recorded for this clone. The V and J genes are TRBV28 and TRBJ2-1; D not resolved. Trimming shortened V by 6 bases and J by 2 bases, and 14 bases separated the two germline ends. Germline-derived CDR1 and CDR2 are MDHEN and SYDVKM. The CDR3 is 15 residues long. The CDR3: CASSRSQKPYNEQFF. The CDR3 nucleotides read TGTGCCAGCAGCCGTTCACAGAAACCCTACAATGAGCAGTTCTTC. The entire variable domain, with the rest obtained from reference TRBV28 and TRBJ2-1, is as follows: DVKVTQSSRYLVKRTGEKVFLECVQDMDHENMFWYRQDPGLGLRLIYFSYDVKMKEKGDIPEGYSVSREKKERFSLILESASTNQTSMYLCASSRSQKPYNEQFFGPGTRLTVL.

The J gene is TRBJ2-2, the V gene TRBV6-6; 7 nucleotides align to TRBD2. Germline CDR1 and CDR2: MNHNY and SVGAGI (reference sequence). The CDR3 consists of 14 residues. V dropped 7 bases and J dropped 0; count of bases not matched to a gene: 2. The chain's CDR3 is CASTSGANTGELFF. The CDR3 DNA is TGTGCCAGCACTAGCGGAGCGAACACCGGGGAGCTGTTTTTT.

The chain uses TRBV27 and TRBJ2-5, with TRBD1 matching over 8 bases. The germline CDR1 and CDR2 sequences are MNHEY and SMNVEV (reference sequence). CDR3 size: 14 residues. The junction had 7 bases not matched to a gene; V was cut back by 5 bases and J by 5 bases. The CDR3 region has the DNA TGTGCCAGCAGTAATAGACAGGGGAGGGAGACCCAGTACTTC. Amino acid sequence: CASSNRQGRETQYF.

This chain links TRBV6-5 with TRBJ2-5; 9 bases match TRBD2. This CDR3 is built from 14 residues. Trimming cost V 5 bases and J 4 bases; bases outside gene matches: 5. Germline-derived CDR1 and CDR2 are MNHEY and SVGAGI. CDR3 nucleotide sequence: TGTGCCAGCAGTGTAGCGGGAGTAACAGAGACCCAGTACTTC. This translates into CASSVAGVTETQYF.

This clone has only one observation. The chain has TRBV19 and TRBJ1-1; D possibly corresponds to TRBD1 (6 bases). CDR1 and CDR2 from the germline V gene are LNHDA and SQIVND (reference sequence). CDR3 length equals 15 residues. V gave up 4 bases and J gave up 0 bases, with 12 bases separating them. The CDR3 DNA reads TGTGCCAGTAGTAGAGGGGGGGTCGTGAACACTGAAGCTTTCTTT. Amino acid sequence: CASSRGGVVNTEAFF.

The rearrangement links TRBV7-9 to TRBJ1-4, with a tentative D call TRBD1 (6 bases). Germline V gives CDR1 SEHNR, CDR2 FQNEAQ (reference sequence). The CDR3 consists of 16 residues. V lost 2 bases, J lost 5 bases, and 15 bases lay in between. CDR3 sequence: CASSLPTGRGNEKLFF. Here the CDR3 DNA reads TGTGCCAGCAGCTTACCTACAGGGCGGGGAAATGAAAAACTGTTTTTT. The full variable domain, its missing parts supplied by reference TRBV7-9 and TRBJ1-4, is DTGVSQNPRHKITKRGQNVTFRCDPISEHNRLYWYRQTLGQGPEFLTYFQNEAQLEKSRLLSDRFSAERPKGSFSTLEIQRTEQGDSAMYLCASSLPTGRGNEKLFFGSGTQLSVL.

The gene calls are TRBV10-3 and TRBJ2-1; D is perhaps TRBD1 or TRBD2 (6 bases each). With 2 bases removed from V and 4 bases from J, the gap between germline ends came to 18 bases. Germline assignment: CDR1 ENHRY and CDR2 SYGVKD. This CDR3 spans 17 amino acids. Written as DNA, the CDR3 is TGTGCCATCAGTGAGGGAGGGGGACCAGATACTTACAATGAGCAGTTCTTC. Its protein is CAISEGGGPDTYNEQFF.

The chain joins TRBV7-2 to TRBJ2-1; D is perhaps TRBD1 or TRBD2 (5 bases each). Trimming stripped 1 base from V and 4 bases from J, with 11 bases between. The CDR3 extends over 15 amino acids. The germline gives CDR1 SGHTA, CDR2 FQGNSA. Here the CDR3 reads CASSLGDPRYNEQFF. CDR3 coding DNA: TGTGCCAGCAGCTTAGGGGACCCACGTTACAATGAGCAGTTCTTC.

The chain is built from TRBV18 and TRBJ2-5; D is perhaps TRBD1 (6 bases). Trimming stripped 0 bases from V and 5 bases from J, with 13 bases between. Germline V gives CDR1 KGHSH, CDR2 LQKENI. The CDR3 loop spans 15 amino acids. CDR3 nucleotides: TGTGCCAGCTCACCACCGAACAGGGTTGGGGAGACCCAGTACTTC. Its protein is CASSPPNRVGETQYF.

This sequence joins TRBV7-9 and TRBJ2-7, with a tentative D call TRBD1 (7 bases). The germline gives CDR1 SEHNR, CDR2 FQNEAQ (reference sequence). The V and J ends lost 5 bases and 2 bases respectively, with 13 bases between them. This CDR3 spans 14 amino acids. CDR3 amino acids: CASSQAGQTYEQYF. The CDR3 DNA reads TGTGCCAGCAGCCAGGCGGGACAGACCTACGAGCAGTACTTC.

The gene calls are TRBV6-5 and TRBJ2-7; 12 bases align to TRBD2. The germline gives CDR1 MNHEY, CDR2 SVGAGI. V was pared by 4 bases and J by 9 bases, with 13 bases of the junction left unmatched. The CDR3 contains 16 residues. CDR3 sequence (DNA): TGTGCCAGCAGTTCGAGGACTAGCGGGACCTCCGGGTCGCAGTACTTC. Translation gives CASSSRTSGTSGSQYF.

The chain combines TRBV12-2 with TRBJ2-7; the table names TRBD1, a call not compared with the DNA. TRBV12-2 is flagged as a pseudogene. The CDR3 covers 18 residues. CDR3 region: CASRLGDRGQGRTYEQYF. CDR3 sequence (DNA): TGTGCAAGTCGCTTGGGGGACAGGGGGCAAGGCAGGACCTACGAGCAGTACTTC.

This clone came up once. V gene TRBV9 combines with J gene TRBJ2-5; D unresolved. Germline V CDR1 and CDR2: SGDLS, YYNGEE. The V and J ends lost 2 bases and 5 bases respectively, with 10 bases between them. The CDR3 spans 13 residues. CDR3: CASSVDFGETQYF. CDR3 nucleotides: TGTGCCAGCAGCGTTGATTTCGGGGAGACCCAGTACTTC.

This clone has just one count. J is TRBJ1-4 and V is TRBV18, with 7 bases matching TRBD1. This CDR3 has 16 amino acids. Trimming removed 2 bases from V and 5 bases from J; junction bases left unmatched: 8. CDR1 KGHSH and CDR2 LQKENI come from the germline V gene. The CDR3 here is CASSPKSGQTNEKLFF. CDR3 sequence (DNA): TGTGCCAGCTCACCAAAGTCGGGACAGACCAATGAAAAACTGTTTTTT. Based on the CDR3 plus reference TRBV18 and TRBJ1-4, the full variable domain is NAGVMQNPRHLVRRRGQEARLRCSPMKGHSHVYWYRQLPEEGLKFMVYLQKENIIDESGMPKERFSAEFPKEGPSILRIQQVVRGDSAAYFCASSPKSGQTNEKLFFGSGTQLSVL.

This clone was recorded only once. This chain connects TRBV28 to TRBJ2-7; 9 positions agree with TRBD1. In germline, CDR1 is MDHEN, CDR2 SYDVKM. The CDR3 runs to 14 residues. V lost 6 bases and J lost 2; bases outside the gene matches: 5. The CDR3 spells CASRTGGATYEQYF. In nucleotides, the CDR3 is TGTGCCAGCAGAACAGGGGGCGCGACCTACGAGCAGTACTTC.

The J gene is TRBJ1-4, the V gene TRBV11-2; the D gene is possibly TRBD1 (6 bases). Trimming left V 5 bases short and J 5 bases short, with 15 bases between. The CDR3 is made up of 15 amino acids. Germline lookup yields CDR1 SGHAT and CDR2 FQNNGV. The CDR3 DNA is TGTGCCAGCAGCCACCGGACAGTGCAGAATGAAAAACTGTTTTTT. Protein sequence: CASSHRTVQNEKLFF.

This chain links TRBV19 with TRBJ2-1, with TRBD1 matching over 9 bases. The CDR3 runs 15 residues. J was trimmed by 6 bases and V by 7 bases; bases with no gene match: 10. The germline gives CDR1 LNHDA, CDR2 SQIVND (reference sequence). The DNA of the CDR3 is TGTGCCAGTACCCCCCCTTGGGGACAGGGCAATGAGCAGTTCTTC. Its protein product is CASTPPWGQGNEQFF.

The genes are TRBV30 and TRBJ1-5; no clear D. The CDR3 is 15 residues long. CDR1 is GTSNPN and CDR2 is SVGIG in the germline V gene (reference sequence). The ends were cut back, 1 base at V and 2 bases at J, with 12 bases in the middle. The chain's CDR3 is CAWSATDGGNQPQHF. The CDR3 DNA reads as TGTGCCTGGAGTGCTACGGACGGGGGCAATCAGCCCCAGCATTTT.